These 23 T cell receptor beta chains share one sample of origin, sequenced in a study of blood T cell repertoires in COVID-19. Clones were read by immunoSEQ multiplex PCR, and TCRdb kept only the in-frame ones, dropping some. The sample carries a few hundred thousand clones, roughly nine tenths recorded once. Sample: peripheral blood. All receptors come from a man aged 60 to 69 with acute or convalescent COVID-19.

This sequence joins TRBV30 and TRBJ1-5, with D perhaps matching TRBD1 (6 bases). The germline gives CDR1 GTSNPN, CDR2 SVGIG (reference sequence). Deletions cut 4 bases from V and 0 bases from J, with 13 bases between. This CDR3 is 15 amino acids long. CDR3 in DNA: TGTGCCTGGACCCCTCAGGGGACTAGCAATCAGCCCCAGCATTTT. Amino acids: CAWTPQGTSNQPQHF.

The chain combines TRBV27 with TRBJ1-1, with 7 bases that match TRBD1. CDR1 and CDR2 from the germline V gene are MNHEY and SMNVEV (reference sequence). V lost 4 bases to trimming and J lost 1 base; unmatched junction nucleotides: 15. This CDR3 comprises 18 residues. DNA of the CDR3: TGTGCCAGCAGTTCCGCGGGACAGTTCCCCCGTGAGAACACTGAAGCTTTCTTT. It encodes CASSSAGQFPRENTEAFF.

The J gene is TRBJ1-5, the V gene TRBV30, with 7 bases matching TRBD1. CDR1 is GTSNPN and CDR2 is SVGIG in the germline V gene (reference sequence). This CDR3 has 13 amino acids. V trimming: 4 bases; J trimming: 4 bases; junction bases outside the gene matches: 4. CDR3 protein: CAWNDRENQPQHF. For the CDR3, the DNA is TGTGCCTGGAACGACAGGGAAAATCAGCCCCAGCATTTT.

The chain uses TRBV7-8 and TRBJ1-2; TRBD1 might be the D (5 bases). The CDR3 contains 13 residues. Between the trimmed V and J ends, which lost 5 bases and 8 bases, there was a span of 15 bases. Germline CDR1 reads SGHVS; CDR2 reads FQNEAQ. CDR3 protein: CASSPRGVGGYTF. The DNA of the CDR3 is TGTGCCAGCAGCCCCCGGGGGGTCGGCGGCTACACCTTC.

To note about this clone: Other DNA sequences from this sample encode an identical CDR3 as well. The V and J genes are TRBV29-1 and TRBJ2-7; no definite D call. The germline V gene encodes CDR1 SQVTM and CDR2 ANQGSEA. V lost 4 bases, J lost 0 bases, and 10 bases lay in between. The CDR3 covers 13 residues. This CDR3 reads CSVVPGFSYEQYF. In DNA form, the CDR3 reads TGCAGCGTTGTTCCCGGGTTCTCCTACGAGCAGTACTTC.

The rearrangement joins TRBV5-1 to TRBJ2-7; 7 bases fit TRBD1. V dropped 3 bases and J dropped 4; count of bases not matched to a gene: 7. The germline CDR1 and CDR2 sequences are SGHRS and YFSETQ. The CDR3 runs to 14 residues. The chain's CDR3 is CASSSTGVGYEQYF. CDR3 nucleotide sequence: TGCGCCAGCAGCTCAACAGGGGTTGGATACGAGCAGTACTTC. The full variable domain, with the rest looked up from reference TRBV5-1 and TRBJ2-7, is KAGVTQTPRYLIKTRGQQVTLSCSPISGHRSVSWYQQTPGQGLQFLFEYFSETQRNKGNFPGRFSGRQFSNSRSEMNVSTLELGDSALYLCASSSTGVGYEQYFGPGTRLTVT.

The chain combines TRBV28 with TRBJ1-1; 10 positions match TRBD1. V gave up 6 bases and J gave up 1 base; unmatched junction bases: 11. CDR1 and CDR2 (germline): MDHEN, SYDVKM. The CDR3 length is 17 residues. For the CDR3, the DNA is TGTGCCAGCAGCCCCTACGGGACAGGGGTATCGAACACTGAAGCTTTCTTT. Encoded protein: CASSPYGTGVSNTEAFF.

The rearrangement uses TRBV5-6 and TRBJ2-1, with 11 bases that match TRBD2. V lost 3 bases and J lost 2; bases outside the gene matches: 7. The length of the CDR3 is 17 residues. CDR1 and CDR2 (germline): SGHDT, YYEEEE. The CDR3 nucleotides are TGTGCCAGCAGCTGGGGGCTAGCGGGAGGACCCTACAATGAGCAGTTCTTC. This encodes CASSWGLAGGPYNEQFF.

J is TRBJ1-2 and V is TRBV28, with TRBD1 matching over 9 bases. This CDR3 contains 16 residues. Germline assignment: CDR1 MDHEN and CDR2 SYDVKM. The ends lost 6 bases at V and 2 bases at J; junction bases unmatched: 10. This chain's CDR3 is CASRLSPGTGNYGYTF. The CDR3 nucleotides are TGTGCCAGCAGGCTGTCTCCCGGGACAGGGAACTATGGCTACACCTTC.

This rearrangement joins TRBV9 to TRBJ1-2; D is perhaps TRBD1 (5 bases). V was clipped by 3 bases and J by 7 bases, with 19 bases between them. Germline CDR1 and CDR2: SGDLS and YYNGEE. The CDR3 is 15 residues long. CDR3 DNA: TGTGCCAGCAGCGCCGACAGTCCCGGGCATGGTGGCTACACCTTC. Its protein product is CASSADSPGHGGYTF.

The rearrangement joins TRBV6-2 or TRBV6-3 to TRBJ1-4; D not resolved. V was cut by 5 bases and J by 0 bases, with 16 bases left in between. Germline V CDR1 and CDR2: MNHEY, SVGEGT. CDR3 length equals 17 residues. CDR3 amino acids: CASSPKRSGSTNEKLFF. CDR3 bases: TGTGCCAGCAGTCCAAAAAGGAGTGGATCAACTAATGAAAAACTGTTTTTT.

The rearrangement links TRBV5-1 to TRBJ2-7, with a possible D match to TRBD1 (6 bases). Germline V gene lookup returns CDR1 SGHRS and CDR2 YFSETQ. The CDR3 loop spans 15 amino acids. Trimming took 4 bases from V and 0 from J, leaving 14 bases between them. The CDR3 DNA reads as TGCGCCAGCAGCCTCGGACAGACGGGCTCCTACGAGCAGTACTTC. Encoded protein: CASSLGQTGSYEQYF. The variable domain in full, completed from reference TRBV5-1 and TRBJ2-7, reads KAGVTQTPRYLIKTRGQQVTLSCSPISGHRSVSWYQQTPGQGLQFLFEYFSETQRNKGNFPGRFSGRQFSNSRSEMNVSTLELGDSALYLCASSLGQTGSYEQYFGPGTRLTVT.

The chain links TRBV6-5 to TRBJ1-5; a possible D gene is TRBD1 (6 bases). The CDR3 has 11 amino acids. V lost 5 bases, J lost 7 bases, and 6 bases lay in between. The germline CDR1 and CDR2 sequences are MNHEY and SVGAGI. CDR3 bases: TGTGCCAGCAGTCAGGGGCAGCCCCAGCATTTT. The encoded protein is CASSQGQPQHF.

This clone was recorded once. V is TRBV19 and J is TRBJ2-1; 11 nucleotides match TRBD2. The CDR3 has 17 amino acids. V shed 3 bases and J 0 bases; nucleotides not matched to a gene: 4. Germline CDR1 is LNHDA and CDR2 is SQIVND (reference sequence). CDR3 loop: CASSMGLAVNSYNEQFF. The CDR3 DNA sequence: TGTGCCAGTAGTATGGGACTAGCGGTTAACTCCTACAATGAGCAGTTCTTC. Using reference TRBV19 and TRBJ2-1 for the parts outside the CDR3, the full variable domain is DGGITQSPKYLFRKEGQNVTLSCEQNLNHDAMYWYRQDPGQGLRLIYYSQIVNDFQKGDIAEGYSVSREKKESFPLTVTSAQKNPTAFYLCASSMGLAVNSYNEQFFGPGTRLTVL.

This clone was seen only a few times. The chain uses TRBV28 and TRBJ1-1; D possibly corresponds to TRBD1 (6 bases). The CDR3 has 16 residues. Germline V gives CDR1 MDHEN, CDR2 SYDVKM. V lost 3 bases to trimming and J lost 1 base, with 15 bases between them. CDR3 region: CASSFFGKGGNTEAFF. Written as DNA, the CDR3 is TGTGCCAGCAGTTTCTTTGGTAAAGGGGGGAACACTGAAGCTTTCTTT.

This clone was counted between two and nine times. V and J are TRBV9 and TRBJ1-5; D perhaps matches TRBD1 (5 bases). The germline gives CDR1 SGDLS, CDR2 YYNGEE. Trimming took off 3 bases at V and 7 bases at J, with 17 bases between the two ends. The CDR3 contains 15 residues. CDR3 in DNA: TGTGCCAGCAGCGCCTCGGAGGGGAAGGGGCAGCCCCAGCATTTT. It translates to CASSASEGKGQPQHF. Drawing the rest from reference TRBV9 and TRBJ1-5, the complete variable domain is DSGVTQTPKHLITATGQRVTLRCSPRSGDLSVYWYQQSLDQGLQFLIQYYNGEERAKGNILERFSAQQFPDLHSELNLSSLELGDSALYFCASSASEGKGQPQHFGDGTRLSIL.

The V gene is TRBV2, the J gene TRBJ1-5, with D possibly TRBD1 on 6 matching bases. V dropped 8 bases and J dropped 3 bases, with 14 bases sitting between them. Germline CDR1 reads SNHLY; CDR2 reads FYNNEI. The CDR3 runs 14 residues. The CDR3 loop reads CASHRGGYNQPQHF. The CDR3 DNA reads as TGTGCCAGCCATAGGGGGGGTTACAATCAGCCCCAGCATTTT.

Here the CDR3 DNA reads TGTGCCAGCAGCCGACCCCAGGGAGGAAATGAGCAGTTCTTC. Translation: CASSRPQGGNEQFF. The chain recombines TRBV5-4 with TRBJ2-1; tentative D call: TRBD2 (6 bases). CDR3 length: 14 residues. Germline V gene data show CDR1 as SGHNT and CDR2 as YYREEE (reference sequence). Trimming pared 4 bases from V and 7 bases from J, leaving 15 bases between. The full variable domain, with the rest looked up from reference TRBV5-4 and TRBJ2-1, is ETGVTQSPTHLIKTRGQQVTLRCSSQSGHNTVSWYQQALGQGPQFIFQYYREEENGRGNFPPRFSGLQFPNYSSELNVNALELDDSALYLCASSRPQGGNEQFFGPGTRLTVL.

V is TRBV6-5 and J is TRBJ2-1; weak D call: TRBD1 (5 bases). CDR3 size: 12 residues. The ends were cut back, 8 bases at V and 6 bases at J, with 11 bases in the middle. CDR1 is MNHEY and CDR2 is SVGAGI in the germline V gene. CDR3 DNA sequence: TGTGCCAGCTCCAGGGTATCCAATGAGCAGTTCTTC. Translation: CASSRVSNEQFF.

This clone was observed a handful of times. The V and J genes are TRBV6-2 or TRBV6-3 and TRBJ1-5; the D gene is possibly TRBD1 (5 bases). Trimming left V 2 bases short and J 2 bases short, with 10 bases between. From germline, CDR1 is MNHEY and CDR2 SVGEGT. The CDR3 sequence is 15 residues long. The CDR3 DNA sequence: TGTGCCAGCAGTTACGCAGGGTATGGCAATCAGCCCCAGCATTTT. This gives the protein CASSYAGYGNQPQHF.

With respect to this clone: The sample carries other DNA sequences with the same CDR3. This chain joins TRBV12-3 or TRBV12-4 and TRBJ2-1; D perhaps matches TRBD2 (5 bases). This CDR3 comprises 12 residues. Trimming shortened V by 2 bases and J by 6 bases, and 5 bases separated the two germline ends. The CDR3 nucleotides read TGTGCCAGCAGTTTACGGGGCAATGAGCAGTTCTTC. It codes for CASSLRGNEQFF.

This sequence joins TRBV27 and TRBJ2-1; tentative D call: TRBD2 (5 bases). This CDR3 has 17 amino acids. The germline V gene has CDR1 MNHEY and CDR2 SMNVEV (reference sequence). The V end was cut by 5 bases, the J end by 3 bases, with 20 bases between. The DNA of the CDR3 is TGTGCCAGCAGTCCAGGATCCGGGATTTCCATCTACAATGAGCAGTTCTTC. Its protein product is CASSPGSGISIYNEQFF.

This chain joins TRBV11-2 and TRBJ2-5; D gene ambiguous. V dropped 0 bases and J dropped 6 bases, with 11 bases sitting between them. This CDR3 has 14 residues. Germline lookup yields CDR1 SGHAT and CDR2 FQNNGV. CDR3 nucleotides: TGTGCCAGCAGCTTAGATAAAGCTGATAAGACCCAGTACTTC. Its protein is CASSLDKADKTQYF.